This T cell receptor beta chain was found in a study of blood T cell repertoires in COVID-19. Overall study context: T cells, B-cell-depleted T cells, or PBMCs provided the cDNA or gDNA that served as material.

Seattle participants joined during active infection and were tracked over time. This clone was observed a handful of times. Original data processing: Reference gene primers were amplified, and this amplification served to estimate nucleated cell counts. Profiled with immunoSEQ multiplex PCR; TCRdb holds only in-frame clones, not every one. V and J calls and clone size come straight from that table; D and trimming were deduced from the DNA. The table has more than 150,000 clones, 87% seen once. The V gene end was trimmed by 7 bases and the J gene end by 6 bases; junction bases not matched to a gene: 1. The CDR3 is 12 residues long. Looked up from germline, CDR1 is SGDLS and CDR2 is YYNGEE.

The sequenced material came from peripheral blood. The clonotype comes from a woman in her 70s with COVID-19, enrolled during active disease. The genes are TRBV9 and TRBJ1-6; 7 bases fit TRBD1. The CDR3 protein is CASGTVNSPLHF. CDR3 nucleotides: TGTGCCAGCGGGACAGTTAATTCACCCCTCCACTTT. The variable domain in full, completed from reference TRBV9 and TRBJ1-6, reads DSGVTQTPKHLITATGQRVTLRCSPRSGDLSVYWYQQSLDQGLQFLIQYYNGEERAKGNILERFSAQQFPDLHSELNLSSLELGDSALYFCASGTVNSPLHFGNGTRLTVT.